Below, 28 T cell receptor beta chains from the same sample are listed, as sequenced in a study of CD8+CD57+ T cells in acquired aplastic anemia. CDR3 and TCR beta VDJ profiling relied on genomic DNA as the template. TCRdb passed the reads through MiXCR, listing each CDR3 protein once. The sample holds 150,000 to 200,000 distinct CDR3 sequences, 35% to 55% seen once. Material: sorted CD4+, CD8+, or CD8+CD57+ T cells (not recorded which) from PBMCs. The receptors derive from a human donor in good health.

This clonotype has only a few counts. This chain connects TRBV6-1 to TRBJ2-3; TRBD2 matches 11 bases. Germline assignment: CDR1 MNHNS and CDR2 SASEGT. The V and J ends lost 7 bases and 0 bases, in that order; junction bases with no gene match: 6. The CDR3 is 16 amino acids. CDR3 sequence: CASTSGGHWSTDTQYF. CDR3 bases: TGTGCCAGCACTAGCGGGGGGCACTGGAGCACAGATACGCAGTATTTT.

This clonotype was seen at least ten times. The chain combines TRBV20-1 with TRBJ2-3; D unresolved. The CDR3 totals 16 residues. Germline V CDR1 and CDR2: DFQATT, SNEGSKA (reference sequence). Trimming cost V 0 bases and J 0 bases, with 13 bases left between them. CDR3 in amino acids: CSARDRGRSSTDTQYF. CDR3 bases: TGCAGTGCTAGAGATCGTGGCAGGTCTAGCACAGATACGCAGTATTTT.

This clonotype has ten or more counts. The chain employs TRBV6-4 and TRBJ2-2; D possibly corresponds to TRBD1 (6 bases). This CDR3 contains 15 residues. V lost 4 bases and J 5 bases, leaving 14 bases between the germline ends. CDR1 MRHNA and CDR2 SNTAGT come from the germline V gene. The CDR3 nucleotides read TGTGCCAGCAGTGCCGGGACACGTAGGACCGGGGAGCTGTTTTTT. Protein: CASSAGTRRTGELFF.

V usage is TRBV10-3 and J usage is TRBJ2-5, with 11 bases matching TRBD2. The germline CDR1 and CDR2 sequences are ENHRY and SYGVKD. The CDR3 totals 16 residues. Losses at the gene ends were 3 bases for V and 0 bases for J; bases not matched to a gene: 3. The CDR3 sequence is CAISDGTSGYQETQYF. CDR3 DNA: TGTGCCATCAGTGATGGGACTAGCGGTTACCAAGAGACCCAGTACTTC.

This chain links TRBV20-1 with TRBJ2-7; D not certain. V was shortened by 3 bases and J by 3 bases, with 12 bases between the two germline ends. This CDR3 is built from 13 residues. From germline, CDR1 is DFQATT and CDR2 SNEGSKA (reference sequence). CDR3 bases: TGCAGTGCTAGCCCCGGACGGTACTACGAGCAGTACTTC. Translation gives CSASPGRYYEQYF.

This clonotype came up many times. This chain connects TRBV7-8 to TRBJ1-1; 7 nucleotides match TRBD1. The J segment lost 11 bases and the V segment lost 3 bases, leaving 9 bases of the junction unmatched. CDR1 SGHVS and CDR2 FQNEAQ come from the germline V gene. The CDR3 consists of 13 residues. The CDR3 coding sequence is TGTGCCAGCAGCTTCAGACAGGGTCTCCTCGCTTTCTTT. Its protein product is CASSFRQGLLAFF.

The V and J genes are TRBV10-3 and TRBJ2-2; unclear D gene. V lost 4 bases and J lost 3, with 12 bases in between. CDR3 size: 15 residues. Germline lookup yields CDR1 ENHRY and CDR2 SYGVKD. DNA for the CDR3: TGTGCCATCAGTGCCCGGCTAGTGGACACCGGGGAGCTGTTTTTT. Translation gives CAISARLVDTGELFF.

At least ten counts were recorded for this clonotype. J is TRBJ2-3 and V is TRBV4-2; possibly TRBD2 for D (6 bases). The CDR3 spans 16 residues. Germline values: CDR1 LGHNA, CDR2 YNFKEQ. Trimming cost V 2 bases and J 0 bases, with 12 bases left between them. Here the CDR3 reads CASSQQLASSTDTQYF. CDR3 nucleotide sequence: TGTGCCAGCAGCCAACAACTAGCTTCGAGCACAGATACGCAGTATTTT.

This clonotype was recorded many times. The V and J genes are TRBV10-3 and TRBJ1-5; TRBD1 might be the D (6 bases). The V gene's germline CDR1 is ENHRY and CDR2 SYGVKD. Trimming removed 5 bases from V and 4 bases from J, with 12 bases in between. The CDR3 spans 14 residues. CDR3 sequence reads: CAISPGGPNQPQHF. The CDR3 nucleotides read TGTGCCATCAGTCCGGGGGGCCCAAATCAGCCCCAGCATTTT.

The table lists this clonotype with a few counts. This sequence joins TRBV6-1 and TRBJ2-5; 11 bases agree with TRBD2. The CDR3 loop spans 16 amino acids. The V gene end was trimmed by 3 bases and the J gene end by 1 base; junction bases not matched to a gene: 4. Germline CDR1 reads MNHNS; CDR2 reads SASEGT. The CDR3 loop is CASSDTGTSGQETQYF. DNA for the CDR3: TGTGCCAGCAGTGATACCGGGACTAGCGGCCAAGAGACCCAGTACTTC.

This clonotype was found a few times. The chain employs TRBV7-3 and TRBJ2-1; no clear D. Germline V gene lookup returns CDR1 SGHTA and CDR2 FQGTGA. V was shortened by 0 bases and J by 6 bases, with 3 bases between the two germline ends. CDR3 length equals 12 residues. CDR3 bases: TGTGCCAGCAGCTTAACGGGCAATGAGCAGTTCTTC. Amino acids: CASSLTGNEQFF.

The chain has TRBV19 and TRBJ1-2; D gene uncertain. Per the germline V gene, CDR1 is LNHDA and CDR2 is SQIVND (reference sequence). V shed 3 bases and J shed 7 bases, with 9 bases lying between them. The CDR3 extends over 12 amino acids. The DNA of the CDR3 is TGTGCCAGTAGTATCGCGAGGGCTGGCTACACCTTC. It codes for CASSIARAGYTF.

This clonotype was recorded many times. CDR3 DNA: TGTGCCAGCAGTAAACTACAGGACCTAAAAAACATTCAGTACTTC. Translated, it gives CASSKLQDLKNIQYF. This chain joins TRBV2 and TRBJ2-4; D possibly corresponds to TRBD1 (5 bases). Trimming cost V 5 bases and J 4 bases, with 15 bases left between them. The CDR3 covers 15 residues. CDR1 is SNHLY, CDR2 FYNNEI, per germline.

This clonotype was found a few times. A read error may produce the germline difference seen at one junction end. This chain joins TRBV20-1 and TRBJ2-1; 14 bases fit TRBD2. The germline CDR1 and CDR2 sequences are DFQATT and SNEGSKA (reference sequence). The CDR3 runs to 16 residues. The CDR3 here is CNAPGLAGVPYNEQFF. The CDR3 DNA reads TGCAATGCTCCGGGACTAGCGGGAGTCCCCTACAATGAGCAGTTCTTC.

This clonotype was seen repeatedly, ten times or more. V and J are TRBV9 and TRBJ2-7, with 8 positions matching TRBD2. This CDR3 has 15 residues. V shed 0 bases, J shed 5 bases, and the junction held 7 bases outside the gene matches. The germline gives CDR1 SGDLS, CDR2 YYNGEE. The CDR3: CASSVGGGGSHEQYF. CDR3 nucleotides: TGTGCCAGCAGCGTAGGAGGCGGGGGGTCCCACGAGCAGTACTTC.

This clonotype was counted at least ten times. J is TRBJ2-2 and V is TRBV6-1; a weak D match, TRBD1 (6 bases). The CDR3 length is 15 residues. Trimming cost V 7 bases and J 2 bases, with 14 bases left between them. CDR1 and CDR2 (germline): MNHNS, SASEGT. DNA of the CDR3: TGTGCCAGCAAACAGGGCAACGCCAACACCGGGGAGCTGTTTTTT. Translating gives CASKQGNANTGELFF.

At least ten counts were recorded for this clonotype. The chain uses TRBV5-1 and TRBJ2-1, with 14 bases lining up with TRBD2. V lost 4 bases and J lost 8; bases outside the gene matches: 2. CDR3 size: 14 residues. Germline lookup yields CDR1 SGHRS and CDR2 YFSETQ. The CDR3 protein is CASSTGLAGDEQFF. The DNA of the CDR3 is TGCGCCAGCAGCACGGGACTAGCGGGAGATGAGCAGTTCTTC. Full variable domain (outside the CDR3, taken from reference TRBV5-1 and TRBJ2-1): KAGVTQTPRYLIKTRGQQVTLSCSPISGHRSVSWYQQTPGQGLQFLFEYFSETQRNKGNFPGRFSGRQFSNSRSEMNVSTLELGDSALYLCASSTGLAGDEQFFGPGTRLTVL.

This clonotype was counted many times. The chain employs TRBV7-6 and TRBJ1-1; D uncertain. The CDR3 runs 13 residues. Germline V lookup: CDR1 SGHVS, CDR2 FNYEAQ. V shed 4 bases and J shed 4 bases, with 10 bases lying between them. CDR3 sequence: CASSSQSFTEAFF. The CDR3, as DNA: TGTGCCAGCAGCTCCCAATCGTTCACTGAAGCTTTCTTT.

The CDR3 coding sequence is TGTGCCAGCGGTCATAGGGGTGCAGCTTTCTTT. This gives the protein CASGHRGAAFF. The genes are TRBV3-1 and TRBJ1-1; a weak D match, TRBD1 (5 bases). The CDR3 sequence is 11 residues long. CDR1 LGHDT and CDR2 YNNKEL come from the germline V gene (reference sequence). With 8 bases removed from V and 10 bases from J, the gap between germline ends came to 14 bases.

The chain has TRBV7-2 and TRBJ1-4; a possible D gene is TRBD1 (5 bases). Trimming cost V 5 bases and J 8 bases, with 15 bases left between them. The CDR3 consists of 14 residues. CDR1 is SGHTA and CDR2 is FQGNSA in the germline V gene. This CDR3 reads CASSLARGREKLFF. The CDR3 DNA reads as TGTGCCAGCAGCCTCGCCCGGGGGAGGGAAAAACTGTTTTTT. Full variable domain (remainder filled in from reference TRBV7-2 and TRBJ1-4): GAGVSQSPSNKVTEKGKDVELRCDPISGHTALYWYRQSLGQGLEFLIYFQGNSAPDKSGLPSDRFSAERTGGSVSTLTIQRTQQEDSAVYLCASSLARGREKLFFGSGTQLSVL.

This sequence joins TRBV5-1 and TRBJ2-3, with 10 positions matching TRBD2. The J call may be incorrect, as the DNA end agrees better with TRBJ2-5. The germline CDR1 and CDR2 sequences are SGHRS and YFSETQ. The CDR3 runs to 16 residues. The CDR3 protein is CASSVAGGGWVETQYF. In DNA, the CDR3 is TGCGCCAGCAGCGTAGCGGGAGGAGGATGGGTTGAGACCCAGTACTTC.

The V and J genes are TRBV14 and TRBJ2-7, with D uncertain. The CDR3 loop spans 17 amino acids. The V gene lost 1 base and the J gene lost 0 bases, with 16 bases spanning the gap. Germline values: CDR1 SGHDN, CDR2 FVKESK. The CDR3 is CASSQAGKERTSYEQYF. In DNA, the CDR3 is TGTGCCAGCAGCCAAGCCGGTAAGGAGAGGACCTCCTACGAGCAGTACTTC.

This clonotype was seen at least ten times. J is TRBJ2-7 and V is TRBV20-1, with 9 bases that match TRBD2. Germline V CDR1 and CDR2: DFQATT, SNEGSKA (reference sequence). This CDR3 is 14 amino acids long. J was trimmed by 4 bases and V by 4 bases; bases with no gene match: 8. The CDR3 region is CSATRAGGRYEQYF. In DNA form, the CDR3 reads TGCAGTGCTACACGCGCGGGGGGGAGGTACGAGCAGTACTTC.

This clonotype was counted at least ten times. This sequence joins TRBV20-1 and TRBJ2-2, with TRBD2 matching 7 bases. Per germline, CDR1 DFQATT and CDR2 SNEGSKA (reference sequence). CDR3 size: 16 residues. J gave up 2 bases and V 8 bases, and 14 bases lay outside the gene matches. The CDR3 DNA is TGCAGTACGCCTGGTTTTGCGGGAGTTAACACCGGGGAGCTGTTTTTT. It translates to CSTPGFAGVNTGELFF.

There are a few counts of this clonotype. A read error may explain this, as a much larger clone is one base away. The chain uses TRBV10-3 and TRBJ2-3, with D possibly TRBD2 on 6 matching bases. This CDR3 comprises 18 residues. Germline V gene lookup returns CDR1 ENHRY and CDR2 SYGVKD. With 0 bases removed from V and 0 bases from J, the gap between germline ends came to 16 bases. The CDR3 spells CAISESVGGTTSTDTQYF. CDR3 DNA sequence: TGTGCCATCAGTGAGTCGGTGGGGGGTACTACTAGCACAGATACGCAGTATTTT.

This clonotype has ten or more counts. The gene calls are TRBV11-2 and TRBJ1-2; possibly TRBD1 for D (5 bases). The CDR3 loop spans 17 amino acids. V lost 4 bases to trimming and J lost 1 base, with 19 bases between them. Looked up from germline, CDR1 is SGHAT and CDR2 is FQNNGV. As DNA, the CDR3 is TGTGCCAGCAGCTCGGGGGGGGGTTACAGGAGTAACTATGGCTACACCTTC. This translates into CASSSGGGYRSNYGYTF.

Regarding this clonotype: This may arise from a read error, as a much more abundant clone is one base away. This rearrangement joins TRBV11-1 to TRBJ2-1; D ambiguous. The V end lost 1 base, the J end lost 12 bases, and 19 bases lay between the germline ends. The CDR3 has 15 amino acids. Germline assignment: CDR1 SGHAT and CDR2 FQDESV (reference sequence). The CDR3 here is CASSLEPAKTGGQFF. The CDR3 DNA reads as TGTGCCAGCAGCTTAGAACCAGCTAAGACGGGTGGGCAGTTCTTC.

The rearrangement uses TRBV11-1 and TRBJ2-6; 8 bases map to TRBD1. The CDR3 consists of 17 residues. Germline CDR1 SGHAT, CDR2 FQDESV (reference sequence). Trimming took 5 bases from V and 0 from J; bases not matched to a gene: 6. The CDR3 region is CASSQGQESSGANVLTF. CDR3 in DNA: TGTGCCAGCAGCCAGGGACAGGAGAGCTCTGGGGCCAACGTCCTGACTTTC. Full variable domain (missing parts from reference TRBV11-1 and TRBJ2-6): EAEVAQSPRYKITEKSQAVAFWCDPISGHATLYWYRQILGQGPELLVQFQDESVVDDSQLPKDRFSAERLKGVDSTLKIQPAELGDSAMYLCASSQGQESSGANVLTFGAGSRLTVL.